These 6 T cell receptor beta chains originate from one sample sequenced in a study of identical twins. TCRdb passed the 5' RACE reads through MiXCR, listing each CDR3 protein once. The sample contains 1.5 million to 2 million distinct CDR3 sequences, about 32% of which appear only once. Material for sequencing was cord blood. All receptors come from a newborn girl in good health.

This chain joins TRBV19 and TRBJ2-1; 10 nucleotides line up with TRBD2. The CDR3 consists of 17 residues. Germline V CDR1 and CDR2: LNHDA, SQIVND (reference sequence). J gave up 0 bases and V 3 bases, and 5 bases lay outside the gene matches. CDR3 sequence (DNA): TGTGCCAGTAGTATTTCCTGGACTAGCGGCTCCTACAATGAGCAGTTCTTC. This sequence encodes CASSISWTSGSYNEQFF.

V is TRBV7-8 and J is TRBJ2-3; D is unresolved. Trimming removed 0 bases from V and 1 base from J, with 11 bases in between. Germline V gives CDR1 SGHVS, CDR2 FQNEAQ. The CDR3 covers 16 residues. The CDR3 region is CASSLALVRGTDTQYF. The CDR3 nucleotides are TGTGCCAGCAGCTTAGCCCTAGTCAGAGGCACAGATACGCAGTATTTT.

The CDR3 DNA follows: TGTGCCAGCAGCCAAGAGGGAGGGGTAGCCTACAATGAGCAGTACTTC. This translates into CASSQEGGVAYNEQYF. The chain is built from TRBV4-2 and TRBJ2-7, with 7 bases lining up with TRBD2. The CDR3 totals 16 residues. Germline lookup yields CDR1 LGHNA and CDR2 YNFKEQ. V lost 0 bases and J lost 7; bases outside the gene matches: 12.

The CDR3 sequence is CASSYSMEPGQVHNQPQHF. The CDR3 DNA reads as TGTGCCAGCAGTTACTCGATGGAACCGGGACAGGTGCACAATCAGCCCCAGCATTTT. The rearrangement uses TRBV6-5 and TRBJ1-5, with 8 bases identical to TRBD1. This CDR3 is built from 19 residues. Per the germline V gene, CDR1 is MNHEY and CDR2 is SVGAGI. With 0 bases clipped from V and 3 bases from J, the junction kept 13 bases outside the gene matches.

This chain connects TRBV20-1 to TRBJ2-1; possibly TRBD1 for D (6 bases). The V end lost 0 bases, the J end lost 15 bases, and 18 bases lay between the germline ends. CDR3 size: 13 residues. Germline V lookup: CDR1 DFQATT, CDR2 SNEGSKA (reference sequence). As DNA, the CDR3 is TGCAGTGCTAGAGATGAAAGGGAGAGGGGGTCGTTCTTC. Amino acids: CSARDERERGSFF.

The rearrangement uses TRBV20-1 and TRBJ2-4, with TRBD2 matching over 7 bases. The J call may be mistaken, given a closer DNA end match to TRBJ2-7. The germline V gene has CDR1 DFQATT and CDR2 SNEGSKA (reference sequence). The CDR3 runs to 16 residues. Written as DNA, the CDR3 is TGCAGTGCTAGAGACCCCGGGGGGAGGAGCTCCTACGAGCAGTACTTC. It is translated as CSARDPGGRSSYEQYF.